What follows is one TCR beta chain and its context. Using immunoSEQ multiplex PCR, the repertoire was profiled, and TCRdb retains in-frame clones only, with some absent. In the table there are around 86,000 clones, around nine tenths of which are singletons. The sample is drawn from a study of control samples from healthy donors and cancer patients. From germline, CDR1 is MNHEY and CDR2 SMNVEV (reference sequence). The CDR3 is made up of 14 amino acids. V lost 2 bases, J lost 6 bases, and 14 bases lay in between. V and J are TRBV27 and TRBJ2-7; D is perhaps TRBD1 (5 bases). The sample consisted of PBMCs. The clonotype comes from a woman aged 55-69 years with head and neck cancer. The CDR3 is CASSLGALASEQYF. CDR3 coding DNA: TGTGCCAGCAGTTTAGGGGCGTTGGCCTCCGAGCAGTACTTC.